This T cell receptor beta chain is from a study of vaccination and CD4 T cells after COVID-19 (dated by TCRdb to 2021 to 2024). General notes on the study: Every convalescent patient had a positive nasal swab PCR test for SARS-CoV-2, with mild disease in roughly nine patients and severe disease in one. Post-vaccine blood samples were obtained a median of around 74 days after the second vaccine dose, with a range of about 14 to 250 days. Control cultures used a CEFX viral epitope pool as positive control, an HIV-1 Nef peptide pool as negative control, or no peptide. Culture stimuli were overlapping spike peptide pools from SARS-CoV-2 and from the common cold coronaviruses HCoV-NL63, HCoV-OC43 and HCoV-229E. Post-COVID blood samples were collected from convalescent patients a median of around 100 days after diagnosis, with a range of about 35 to 161 days. The convalescent cohort comprised six males and four females, including two Hispanic individuals, seven Caucasians, two Asians and one multiracial person. The spike-specific CD4+ TCR repertoire was compared before and after mRNA vaccination in under 11 COVID-19 convalescent patients and a handful of infection-naive healthy vaccine recipients. Two doses of either the Pfizer-BioNTech BNT162b2 vaccine (n=8) or the Moderna mRNA-1273 vaccine (n=2) were administered to participants. On the study overall, not on this receptor specifically: An increase in the median number of SARS-CoV-2-reactive clonotypes from 20 to 25 after infection to 38 after vaccination was observed, but the change was not found to be significant. Only a relatively small number of convalescent patients were included in the study, and early timepoints following natural infection were not analyzed. In convalescent patients, a median approximately 90% of post-vaccine SARS-CoV-2-reactive clones were detected only after vaccination, suggesting vaccine-specific priming. Of the vaccine-specific clones in convalescent patients, 304 of 307, or nearly all, reacted only to SARS-CoV-2 spike and did not cross-react with common cold coronaviruses.

The treatment or condition label on this specimen signifies: roughly 10-day PBMC culture with coronavirus spike peptide pools or control peptides (ViraFEST assay). The study used the ViraFEST assay, which expanded antigen-specific T cells with peptide pools and then identified expanded clonotypes by TCR sequencing. The convalescent patients' positive SARS-CoV-2 PCR tests fell between March and December 2020, which was before the Alpha, Beta and Delta variants emerged in the United States. PBMCs were cultured at roughly 1.8 million per well in IMDM supplemented with about 5% human AB serum and about 9.6 IU/ml IL-2, with approximately 9.5 ug/ml peptide pools added. Half of the culture medium was replaced with fresh IL-2-containing medium on days 3 and 7. Once the cells had been in culture for over nine days, the EasySep CD4+ T cell isolation kit was used to isolate CD4+ T cells by negative selection. Ficoll-Paque Plus gradient centrifugation was used to isolate PBMCs from whole blood, and the isolated PBMCs were then either used fresh or cryopreserved at -140C. Triplicate wells were generally used for each culture condition.

V sheds 1 base and J sheds 2 bases, leaving 8 bases between their ends. According to the germline V gene, CDR1 reads MNHNS and CDR2 reads SASEGT. Inclusive of the bounding cysteine and phenylalanine, the CDR3 is 14 residues long. Only the CDR3 part of the read is kept: 42 bases, read in frame from the first base. This clonotype appeared a few times. Its antigen remains undetermined. No much larger clonotype is one base removed from it; base qualities were not supplied. Libraries were constructed by PCR. DNA from cultured CD4+ T cells was subjected to TCR sequencing with the Oncomine TCR Beta short-read assay at the Johns Hopkins FTIC core. The QIAamp micro DNA kit was used to extract genomic DNA from the cultured CD4+ T cells. Oncomine TCR Beta libraries from cultured CD4+ T cells were pooled with unique dual indexes and sequenced on an Illumina iSeq 100. On the authors' methods: Non-productive sequences were removed, and CDR3s that did not start with C, did not end with F or W, or were shorter than 7 amino acids were discarded. Antigen-specific clonotypes were identified with the MANAFEST web application by comparing peptide-stimulated wells with reference and other culture wells. For a clone to be called positive, the clone needed an FDR below 0.05, an odds ratio above 5, and a productive frequency above 0.1% in at least two of three replicate wells. A clonotype counted as cross-reactive if it showed significant expansion both in the SARS-CoV-2 spike wells and in at least one common cold coronavirus spike condition. Similarity between CDR3 sequences was evaluated in R version 3.6.1 using Levenshtein distances (stringdist) and unrooted phylogenetic trees (ape). The public sequencing data were trimmed at Q25 with fastp and processed into clonotypes with MiXCR by TCRdb, which kept only in-frame beta chains. For every CDR3 protein sequence, its rows merge into one entry that carries the most common genes and DNA. The V and J calls here are based on TCRdb, not the publication. For this sample the table gives some 10,000 distinct CDR3 sequences, of which about 50% were detected only once. The top ten hold 20% to 25% of the sample.

The clonotype was recovered from a human donor who had recovered from COVID-19. Here the chain combines TRBV6-1 and TRBJ1-2, with no D gene named confidently. Input material: CD4+ T cells from blood, cultured in vitro. The CDR3 here reads CASSEVPGNYGYTF. The nucleotide sequence is TGTGCCAGCAGTGAAGTCCCCGGGAACTATGGCTACACCTTC.